Listed below are T cell receptor beta chains from one sample, sequenced in a study of shared clonotypes between healthy human individuals. Assay: immunoSEQ multiplex PCR; the TCRdb copy retains only in-frame clones and omits some. The table has 2 million to 2.5 million clones, 85% to 95% seen once. Sequenced sample: naive CD4+ T cells from PBMCs. The receptors come from a man aged 18 to 29 in good health. Some clones in this sample may be carry-over from other donors' samples. Both conserved end residues are part of each CDR3. A D gene is named only where the DNA matches it firmly. Size values are once, few and many counts, or a class for expanded clones, and some rows have none.

J	D	size	V	DNA	CDR3
TRBJ2-1	.	.	TRBV6-5	TGTGCCAGCATGCGTATAGCCTACAATGAGCAGTTCTTC	CASMRIAYNEQFF
TRBJ1-4	.	.	TRBV5-1	TGCGCCAGCAATGCCGGGAACTATAATGAAAAACTGTTTTTT	CASNAGNYNEKLFF
TRBJ2-7	.	.	TRBV4-1	TGCGCCAGCAGCCACCAGCAGGGATCGGCCTACGAGCAGTACTTC	CASSHQQGSAYEQYF
TRBJ2-5	TRBD2	.	TRBV27	TGTGCCAGCAGTGCGGGACTAGCGGGAGGCTACCAAGAGACCCAGTACTTC	CASSAGLAGGYQETQYF
TRBJ2-3	TRBD2	.	TRBV29-1	TGCAGCGTGGCCGGGACTAGCGGTAGCACAGATACGCAGTATTTT	CSVAGTSGSTDTQYF
TRBJ2-7	.	.	TRBV19	TGTGCCAGTAGTATTAGACAGACCTACGAGCAGTACTTC	CASSIRQTYEQYF
TRBJ1-2	.	.	TRBV30	TGTGCCTGGAGTGAACCAAAAACGGAGTATGGCTACACCTTC	CAWSEPKTEYGYTF
TRBJ1-2	.	.	TRBV5-1	TGCGCCAGCAGCTTCACGGACCTGTATGGCTACACCTTC	CASSFTDLYGYTF
TRBJ2-1	TRBD2	.	TRBV18	TGTGCCAGCTCACCCACTAGCGGGCGGTCCTACAATGAGCAGTTCTTC	CASSPTSGRSYNEQFF
TRBJ1-3	.	.	TRBV6-5	TGTGCCAGCAGTTACTCGTACTGGGGGCCTGGAAACACCATATATTTT	CASSYSYWGPGNTIYF
TRBJ1-2	TRBD1	once	TRBV25-1	TGTGCCAGCAGTGAATCCCCGGGACAGGGGGCGCAGGTCTATGGCTACACCTTC	CASSESPGQGAQVYGYTF
TRBJ1-5	.	.	TRBV6-5	TGTGCCAGCAGTTACTCCGGCAGCAGCAATCAGCCCCAGCATTTT	CASSYSGSSNQPQHF
TRBJ2-1	TRBD2	.	TRBV11-2	TGTGCCAGCAGCTTAGATGGTAGCGGGAGATCCTACAATGAGCAGTTCTTC	CASSLDGSGRSYNEQFF
TRBJ2-2	TRBD2	.	TRBV6-4	TGTGCCAGCAGTGACTCGGCTATTAGCGGGACCGGGGAGCTGTTTTTT	CASSDSAISGTGELFF
TRBJ2-5	TRBD2	.	TRBV7-2	TGTGCCAGCAGCCGACTAGCGGGGTACCAAGAGACCCAGTACTTC	CASSRLAGYQETQYF
TRBJ2-5	.	.	TRBV19	TGTGCCAGTAGTATAGAGGTCGGGTGGGAGACCCAGTACTTC	CASSIEVGWETQYF
TRBJ2-3	.	.	TRBV28	TGTGCCAGCAGTTTTGTCCGATGGGCGCAGTATTTT	CASSFVRWAQYF
TRBJ2-3	TRBD2	.	TRBV27	TGTGCCAGCAGAAGACTAGCGGGAGAGGGTACGCAGTATTTT	CASRRLAGEGTQYF
TRBJ2-5	TRBD2	.	TRBV9	TGTGCCAGCAGCGTCTCTAGCGGGATTAGGGAAGAGACCCAGTACTTC	CASSVSSGIREETQYF
TRBJ2-1	TRBD1	.	TRBV7-9	TGTGCCAGCAGCTTAGCTCTGGGACAGGTGTCCTACAATGAGCAGTTCTTC	CASSLALGQVSYNEQFF
TRBJ2-1	TRBD1	.	TRBV9	TGTGCCAGCAGCGTTAGGACAGGGATGGACAATGAGCAGTTCTTC	CASSVRTGMDNEQFF
TRBJ2-5	.	.	TRBV2	TGTGCCACGCAGGGGTCGACCCAGTACTTC	CATQGSTQYF
TRBJ2-1	TRBD2	.	TRBV7-2	TGTGCCAGCAGCCCCCAAGGAGGGACTAGTTACAATGAGCAGTTCTTC	CASSPQGGTSYNEQFF
TRBJ1-5	.	.	TRBV19	TGTGCCAGTACCCTCACAGGGAGGGATCAGCCCCAGCATTTT	CASTLTGRDQPQHF
TRBJ2-5	.	.	TRBV7-9	TGTGCCAGCACTCCGGGCCCCCGGCAAGAGACCCAGTACTTC	CASTPGPRQETQYF
TRBJ2-5	TRBD2	.	TRBV25-1	TGTGCCAGCAGTGAATCGCTAGCGGGAGGAGAGACCCAGTACTTC	CASSESLAGGETQYF
TRBJ2-1	TRBD2	.	TRBV28	TGTGCCAGCAGTTTACCGGGGACTAAGAACAATGAGCAGTTCTTC	CASSLPGTKNNEQFF
TRBJ2-3	.	.	TRBV10-1	TGCGCCAGCAGTGAGTTTGAAATAAAGGATACGCAGTATTTT	CASSEFEIKDTQYF
TRBJ2-1	.	.	TRBV7-2	TGTGCCAGCAGTTTTACCGGGACAATATACAATGAGCAGTTCTTC	CASSFTGTIYNEQFF
TRBJ2-7	TRBD1	.	TRBV5-1	TGCGCCAGCAGCTTCTACACAGAAATCCCGGGACAGTACTACGAGCAGTACTTC	CASSFYTEIPGQYYEQYF
TRBJ2-2	TRBD1	.	TRBV27	TGTGCCAGCCGGTGGGGGACAGAGTCCACCGGGGAGCTGTTTTTT	CASRWGTESTGELFF
TRBJ2-1	.	.	TRBV7-6	TGTGCCAGCAGCTTGGGGTTTGTAGGGGCGGACAATGAGCAGTTCTTC	CASSLGFVGADNEQFF
TRBJ1-1	.	once	TRBV15	TGTGCCACCAGCAGAGCGGCAGGGCCAATGAACACTGAAGCTTTCTTT	CATSRAAGPMNTEAFF
TRBJ2-2	TRBD2	.	TRBV5-8	TGTGCCAGCAGCAGGGGGACTAGCGGAAACACCGGGGAGCTGTTTTTT	CASSRGTSGNTGELFF
TRBJ2-3	.	.	TRBV28	TGTGCCAGCGGGTCGGCAGATACGCAGTATTTT	CASGSADTQYF
TRBJ1-3	.	.	TRBV9	TGTGCCAGCAGCCCCCGGACAGGAAACACCATATATTTT	CASSPRTGNTIYF
TRBJ2-5	.	.	TRBV29-1	TGCAGCCCTTTGACAGTTCAAGAGACTCAGTACTTC	CSPLTVQETQYF
TRBJ2-1	.	.	TRBV28	TGTGCCAGCAGTCACGGTCACTCCTACAATGAGCAGTTCTTC	CASSHGHSYNEQFF
TRBJ2-4	.	.	TRBV5-5	TGTGCCAGCAGCTTGGGGGACACCAACATTCAGTACTTC	CASSLGDTNIQYF
TRBJ2-4	TRBD2	many	TRBV13	TGTGCCAGCAGCTTACTACTAGCGGGGGCCAAAAACATTCAGTACTTC	CASSLLLAGAKNIQYF
TRBJ2-3	.	.	TRBV5-4	TGTGCCAGCAGCGATATTTCGGTAGATACGCAGTATTTT	CASSDISVDTQYF
TRBJ1-5	.	.	TRBV28	TGTGCCAGCAGTTTCCCCTCCCGGGGAAAACAGGGACAGCCCCAGCATTTT	CASSFPSRGKQGQPQHF
TRBJ2-3	.	.	TRBV7-3	TGTGCCAGCAGCTTTGATAAAGGCACAGATACGCAGTATTTT	CASSFDKGTDTQYF
TRBJ2-1	.	.	TRBV5-1	TGCGCCAGCAGCTTGGCAGTGGCGGACCCTTACAATGAGCAGTTCTTC	CASSLAVADPYNEQFF
TRBJ2-3	TRBD2	once	TRBV28	TGTGCCAGCAGTAGTATTACTACCGGGACTAGCGGGATTAACACAGATACGCAGTATTTT	CASSSITTGTSGINTDTQYF
TRBJ2-7	.	few	TRBV28	TGTGCCAGCAGTTTACTGGGATACGAGCAGTACTTC	CASSLLGYEQYF
TRBJ2-2	.	.	TRBV7-2	TGTGCCAGCAGCTTAGGTGGGATGGCCGGGGAGCTGTTTTTT	CASSLGGMAGELFF
TRBJ2-1	.	.	TRBV27	TGTGCCAGCAGTTTGCTAGATATGAATGAGCAGTTCTTC	CASSLLDMNEQFF
TRBJ2-7	.	.	TRBV5-6	TGTGCCAGCAGCTCTCCGGGACGTGGATCCTACGAGCAGTACTTC	CASSSPGRGSYEQYF
TRBJ1-5	.	.	TRBV19	TGTGCCAGTAGCTCCGGGGCTTGGGGGCAGCCCCAGCATTTT	CASSSGAWGQPQHF
TRBJ2-3	.	once	TRBV7-9	TGTGCCAGCAGCTTGTTCGGTACCACAGATACGCAGTATTTT	CASSLFGTTDTQYF
TRBJ2-5	.	.	TRBV5-4	TGTGCCAGCAGCTTGAGGGGAATCCAAGAGACCCAGTACTTC	CASSLRGIQETQYF
TRBJ1-1	.	.	TRBV6-1	TGTGCCAGCAGTGAACCCAGGGACGAAGCTTTCTTT	CASSEPRDEAFF
TRBJ2-6	TRBD1	.	TRBV11-2	TGTGCCAGCAGCCGACAGGGATCTGGGGCCAACGTCCTGACTTTC	CASSRQGSGANVLTF
TRBJ2-5	.	.	TRBV7-2	TGTGCCAGCAGCTTAGTTGGTGGGCAGCGACAAGAGACCCAGTACTTC	CASSLVGGQRQETQYF
TRBJ2-1	TRBD2	.	TRBV14	TGTGCCAGCAGCCAGATAGCGGGAGTGGGTGAGCAGTTCTTC	CASSQIAGVGEQFF
TRBJ1-2	.	.	TRBV9	TGTGCCAGCAGCGCTATCTATGGTGGCTACACCTTC	CASSAIYGGYTF
TRBJ2-1	TRBD2	.	TRBV27	TGTGCCAGCAGTTCGTTAGCGGGAGTAGGGAATGAGCAGTTCTTC	CASSSLAGVGNEQFF
TRBJ2-1	TRBD1	.	TRBV7-8	TGTGCCAGCAGCCTGGGGACAGGGCGCTCCTACAATGAGCAGTTCTTC	CASSLGTGRSYNEQFF
TRBJ1-2	.	once	TRBV29-1	TGCAGCGTTGAACGGTCGCAGGGCTCTGGCTACACCTTC	CSVERSQGSGYTF